These T cell receptor beta chains were read from a single sample in a study of CD8 T cells in Susac syndrome. One entry per CDR3 protein results from TCRdb running MiXCR on the immunoSEQ multiplex PCR reads. Of 300,000 or so distinct CDR3 sequences listed, about 90% are singletons. The source material was CD4+ T cells from PBMCs. Receptor source: a human donor with multiple sclerosis. The CDR3 runs from the conserved cysteine through the conserved F or W. The D gene is left open where the match is weak. Part of the rows lack a size; the others show once, few, many or a class for expanded clones.

J gene | clone size | D gene | CDR3 length | V gene | CDR3 DNA | CDR3 protein
TRBJ1-4 | NA | TRBD1 | 13 | TRBV20-1 | TGCAGTGCTTCGACAGGGGAACGTGAAAAACTGTTTTTT | CSASTGEREKLFF
TRBJ2-5 | NA | NA | 15 | TRBV28 | TGTGCCAGCAGCGACCCAGGGGCTGATCAAGAGACCCAGTACTTC | CASSDPGADQETQYF
TRBJ2-7 | once | NA | 17 | TRBV12-5 | TGTGCTAGTGGAGATTGGTACGCCAGGACAGTCTCCTACGAGCAGTACTTC | CASGDWYARTVSYEQYF
TRBJ2-7 | NA | TRBD1 | 15 | TRBV12-3/TRBV12-4 | TGTGCCAGCAGCCCACAACAGGGGGCACTTTACGAGCAGTACTTC | CASSPQQGALYEQYF
TRBJ1-6 | NA | TRBD1 | 14 | TRBV25-1 | TGTGCCAGCAGTCCCCAGGGGGGGCATTCACCCCTCCACTTT | CASSPQGGHSPLHF
TRBJ2-5 | NA | NA | 11 | TRBV20-1 | TGCAGTGCTCAGTACCAAGAGACCCAGTACTTC | CSAQYQETQYF
TRBJ2-1 | NA | NA | 11 | TRBV7-2 | TGTGCCAGCAGCTTTGGGCAAAGCCCTTTCTTC | CASSFGQSPFF
TRBJ2-3 | NA | NA | 13 | TRBV13 | TGTGCCAGCGGTAAGGGTAGCACAGATACGCAGTATTTT | CASGKGSTDTQYF
TRBJ1-2 | NA | NA | 13 | TRBV24-1 | TGTGCCACCAGTCCAGGAGAGAACTATGGCTACACCTTC | CATSPGENYGYTF
TRBJ2-7 | NA | NA | 11 | TRBV20-1 | TGCAGTGCTTTACTAGGCTACGAGCAGTACTTC | CSALLGYEQYF
TRBJ2-5 | NA | TRBD2 | 14 | TRBV10-1 | TGCGCCAGCAGTTCTAGCGGGGGCATCGAGACCCAGTACTTC | CASSSSGGIETQYF